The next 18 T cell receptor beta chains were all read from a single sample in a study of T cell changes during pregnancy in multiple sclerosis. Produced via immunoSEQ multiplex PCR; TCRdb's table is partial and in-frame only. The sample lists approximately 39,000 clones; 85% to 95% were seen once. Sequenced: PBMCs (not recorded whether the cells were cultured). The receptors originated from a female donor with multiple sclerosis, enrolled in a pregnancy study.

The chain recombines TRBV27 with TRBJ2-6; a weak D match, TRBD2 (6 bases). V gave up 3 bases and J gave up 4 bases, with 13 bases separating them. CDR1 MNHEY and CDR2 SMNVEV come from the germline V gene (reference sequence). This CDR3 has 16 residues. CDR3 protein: CASSLRGLSGANVLTF. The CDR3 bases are TGTGCCAGCAGTTTGCGGGGACTCTCCGGGGCCAACGTCCTGACTTTC.

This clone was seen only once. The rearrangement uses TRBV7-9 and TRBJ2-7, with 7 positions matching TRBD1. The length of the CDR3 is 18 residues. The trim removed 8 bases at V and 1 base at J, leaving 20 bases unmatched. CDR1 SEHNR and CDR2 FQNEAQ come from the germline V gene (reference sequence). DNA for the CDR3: TGTGCCAGCTCAAAGGAGAGAGGGGGCAATGGGGTTTCCTACGAGCAGTACTTC. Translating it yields CASSKERGGNGVSYEQYF.

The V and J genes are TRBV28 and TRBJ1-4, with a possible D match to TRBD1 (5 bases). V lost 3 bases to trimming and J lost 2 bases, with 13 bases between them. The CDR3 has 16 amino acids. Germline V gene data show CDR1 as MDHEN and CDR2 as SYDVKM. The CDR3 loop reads CASSFGGPLTNEKLFF. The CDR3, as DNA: TGTGCCAGCAGTTTCGGGGGACCCCTCACTAATGAAAAACTGTTTTTT.

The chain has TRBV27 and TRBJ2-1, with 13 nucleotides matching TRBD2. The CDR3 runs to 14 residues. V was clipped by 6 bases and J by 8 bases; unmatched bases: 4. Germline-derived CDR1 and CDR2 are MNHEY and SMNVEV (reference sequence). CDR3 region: CASRGTSGTHEQFF. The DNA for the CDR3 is TGTGCCAGCAGAGGGACTAGCGGGACCCATGAGCAGTTCTTC.

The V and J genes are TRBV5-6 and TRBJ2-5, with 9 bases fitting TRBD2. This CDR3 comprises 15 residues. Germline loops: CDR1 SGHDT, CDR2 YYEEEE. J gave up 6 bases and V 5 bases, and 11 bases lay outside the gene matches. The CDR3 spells CASSRGREGLKTQYF. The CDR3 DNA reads TGTGCCAGCAGTCGGGGGCGGGAGGGGTTGAAGACCCAGTACTTC.

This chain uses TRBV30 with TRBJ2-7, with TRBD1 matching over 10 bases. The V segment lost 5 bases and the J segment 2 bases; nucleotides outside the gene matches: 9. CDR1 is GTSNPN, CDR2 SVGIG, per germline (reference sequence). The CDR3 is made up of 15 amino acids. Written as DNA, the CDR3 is TGTGCCTGGCACCCACCCGGGACAGGGGCCTACGAGCAGTACTTC. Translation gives CAWHPPGTGAYEQYF.

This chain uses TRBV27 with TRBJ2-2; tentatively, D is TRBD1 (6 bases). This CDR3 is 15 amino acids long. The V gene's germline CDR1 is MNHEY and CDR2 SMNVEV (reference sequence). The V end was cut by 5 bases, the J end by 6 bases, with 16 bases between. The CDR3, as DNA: TGTGCCAGCAGTCGCTTGGTCGGACAGTCCGGGGAGCTGTTTTTT. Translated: CASSRLVGQSGELFF.

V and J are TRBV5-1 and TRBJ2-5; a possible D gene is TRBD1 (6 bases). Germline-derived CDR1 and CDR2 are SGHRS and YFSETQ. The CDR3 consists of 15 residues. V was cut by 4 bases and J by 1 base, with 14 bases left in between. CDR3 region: CASSTRDKGQETQYF. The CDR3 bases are TGCGCCAGCAGCACCCGGGACAAAGGCCAAGAGACCCAGTACTTC.

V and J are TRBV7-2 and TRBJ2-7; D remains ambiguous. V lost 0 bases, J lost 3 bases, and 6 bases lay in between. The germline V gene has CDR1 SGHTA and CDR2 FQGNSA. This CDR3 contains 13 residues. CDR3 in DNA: TGTGCCAGCAGCTTAGCGTCCCTCTACGAGCAGTACTTC. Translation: CASSLASLYEQYF.

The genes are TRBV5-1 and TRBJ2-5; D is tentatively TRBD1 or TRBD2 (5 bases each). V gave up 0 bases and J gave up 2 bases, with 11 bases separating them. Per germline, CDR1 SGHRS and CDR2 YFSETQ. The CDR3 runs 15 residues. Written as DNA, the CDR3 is TGCGCCAGCAGCTTGGCTTACGGGGCTCAAGAGACCCAGTACTTC. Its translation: CASSLAYGAQETQYF.

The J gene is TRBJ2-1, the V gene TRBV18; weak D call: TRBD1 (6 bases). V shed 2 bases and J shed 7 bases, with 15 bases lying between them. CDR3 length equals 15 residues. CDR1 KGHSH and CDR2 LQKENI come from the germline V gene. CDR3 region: CASSPETGLLNEQFF. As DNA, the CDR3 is TGTGCCAGCTCACCAGAGACAGGACTTCTAAATGAGCAGTTCTTC.

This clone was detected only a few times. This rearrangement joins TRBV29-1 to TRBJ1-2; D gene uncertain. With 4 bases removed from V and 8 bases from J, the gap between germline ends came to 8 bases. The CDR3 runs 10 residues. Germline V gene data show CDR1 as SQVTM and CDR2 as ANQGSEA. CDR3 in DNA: TGCAGCGTTGGGGATGACGGCTACACCTTC. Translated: CSVGDDGYTF.

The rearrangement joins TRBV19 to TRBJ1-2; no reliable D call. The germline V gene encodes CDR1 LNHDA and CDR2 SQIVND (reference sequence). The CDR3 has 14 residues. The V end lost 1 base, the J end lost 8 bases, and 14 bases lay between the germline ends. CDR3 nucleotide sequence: TGTGCCAGTAGTATAGTAAGGACGAGCAACGGCTACACCTTC. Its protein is CASSIVRTSNGYTF. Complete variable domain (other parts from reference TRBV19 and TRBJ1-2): DGGITQSPKYLFRKEGQNVTLSCEQNLNHDAMYWYRQDPGQGLRLIYYSQIVNDFQKGDIAEGYSVSREKKESFPLTVTSAQKNPTAFYLCASSIVRTSNGYTFGSGTRLTVV.

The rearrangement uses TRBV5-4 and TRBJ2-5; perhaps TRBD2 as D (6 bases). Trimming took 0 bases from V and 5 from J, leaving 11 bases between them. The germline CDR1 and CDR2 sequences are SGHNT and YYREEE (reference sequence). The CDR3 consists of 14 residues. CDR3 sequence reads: CASSLDAGGETQYF. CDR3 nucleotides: TGTGCCAGCAGCTTGGACGCTGGAGGGGAGACCCAGTACTTC.

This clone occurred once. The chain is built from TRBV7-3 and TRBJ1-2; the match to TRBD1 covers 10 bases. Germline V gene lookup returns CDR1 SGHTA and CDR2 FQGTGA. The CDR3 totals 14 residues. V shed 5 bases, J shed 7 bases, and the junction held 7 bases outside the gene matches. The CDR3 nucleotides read TGTGCCAGCAGCCCGACAGGGGGCAAAGGTGGCTACACCTTC. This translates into CASSPTGGKGGYTF.

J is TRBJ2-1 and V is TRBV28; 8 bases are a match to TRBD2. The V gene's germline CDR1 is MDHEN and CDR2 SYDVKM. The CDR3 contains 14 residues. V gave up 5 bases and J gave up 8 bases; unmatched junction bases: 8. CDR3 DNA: TGTGCCAGCAGTGAAAGCGGGAGCGGCCATGAGCAGTTCTTC. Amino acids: CASSESGSGHEQFF. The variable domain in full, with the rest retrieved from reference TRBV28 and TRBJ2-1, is DVKVTQSSRYLVKRTGEKVFLECVQDMDHENMFWYRQDPGLGLRLIYFSYDVKMKEKGDIPEGYSVSREKKERFSLILESASTNQTSMYLCASSESGSGHEQFFGPGTRLTVL.

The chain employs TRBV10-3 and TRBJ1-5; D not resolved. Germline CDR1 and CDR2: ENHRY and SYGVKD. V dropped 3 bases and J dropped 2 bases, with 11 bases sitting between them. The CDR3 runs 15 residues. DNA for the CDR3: TGTGCCATCAGTGATCCTCTAACGGGCAATCAGCCCCAGCATTTT. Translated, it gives CAISDPLTGNQPQHF.

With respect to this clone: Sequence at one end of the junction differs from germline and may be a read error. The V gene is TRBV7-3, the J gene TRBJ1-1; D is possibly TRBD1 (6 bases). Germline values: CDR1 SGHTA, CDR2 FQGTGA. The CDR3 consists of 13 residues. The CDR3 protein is CASSLARDTGSVF. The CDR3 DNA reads TGTGCCAGCAGCTTAGCCCGGGACACGGGCTCAGTCTTT.